These T cell receptor beta chains were read from a single sample in a study of cytomegalovirus exposure and HLA in healthy donors. Libraries were prepared by immunoSEQ multiplex PCR; TCRdb keeps only in-frame clonotypes and omits some of them. The sample holds around 140,000 clones, about 75% seen once. The sequenced sample was PBMCs. These receptors were obtained from a woman in her thirties or forties in good health and CMV-seronegative. The CDR3 runs from the conserved cysteine through the conserved F or W. The D gene is left open where the match is weak. Clone size appears in some rows only: once, few, many, or a class for an expanded clone.

v_gene	d_gene	j_gene	abundance	CDR3nt	CDR3aa
TRBV6-5	TRBD2	TRBJ2-1	NA	TGTGCCACCCGGGAGGGCAATGAGCAGTTCTTC	CATREGNEQFF
TRBV5-4	TRBD1	TRBJ2-7	NA	TGTGCCAGCAGCTCCCCCGGGACAGGGCATTACGAGCAGTACTTC	CASSSPGTGHYEQYF
TRBV6-1	TRBD1	TRBJ1-2	NA	TGTGCCAGCAGTGAAGAGAGACAGGGGGAATTCTATGGCTACACCTTC	CASSEERQGEFYGYTF
TRBV5-1	NA	TRBJ1-6	NA	TGCGCCAGCAGCCGCACAGGGAATAATTCACCCCTCCACTTT	CASSRTGNNSPLHF
TRBV7-6	TRBD2	TRBJ2-1	NA	TGTGCCAGCAGCTTAGTTGCGGGGGATAATTGGAATGAGCAGTTCTTC	CASSLVAGDNWNEQFF
TRBV4-2	NA	TRBJ1-5	NA	TGTGCCAGCAGCCAAGATCTATACAGTTCCTTCCAGCCCCAGCATTTT	CASSQDLYSSFQPQHF
TRBV4-3	TRBD2	TRBJ2-1	NA	TGCGCCAGCAGCCGGGATTGGGGGGGAAGGTACAATGAGCAGTTCTTC	CASSRDWGGRYNEQFF
TRBV19	NA	TRBJ2-1	NA	TGTGCCAGTAGTATTAGGGGGGGCTCCTACAATGAGCAGTTCTTC	CASSIRGGSYNEQFF
TRBV6-1	NA	TRBJ1-1	few	TGTGCCAGCACGGAGTACACTGAAGCTTTCTTT	CASTEYTEAFF
TRBV11-2	TRBD2	TRBJ2-3	few	TGTGCCAGCAGCTCCCTCAAAGCGGGGGGCGTCACAGATACGCAGTATTTT	CASSSLKAGGVTDTQYF
TRBV7-9	TRBD1	TRBJ2-5	NA	TGTGCCAGCAGCTTAGGGCCAGGGGGCGAAGAGACCCAGTACTTC	CASSLGPGGEETQYF
TRBV12-5	TRBD2	TRBJ2-7	few	TGTGCTAGTGCCTCTCGCGGGGGATCCTACGAGCAGTACTTC	CASASRGGSYEQYF
TRBV30	NA	TRBJ1-1	NA	TGTGCCGCCGGGCCCCGGGGGGCAGAAGCTTTCTTT	CAAGPRGAEAFF
TRBV7-9	TRBD1	TRBJ2-1	NA	TGTGCCAGCAGCTTAGTGATTGCGGACAGGAGATACAATGAGCAGTTCTTC	CASSLVIADRRYNEQFF
TRBV6-6	NA	TRBJ2-7	NA	TGTGCCAGCAGTGGGAGGAGGGAGTACGAGCAGTACTTC	CASSGRREYEQYF
TRBV6-5	TRBD2	TRBJ2-2	NA	TGTGCCAGCAGTCCCGGCGGGGGATACACCGGGGAGCTGTTTTTT	CASSPGGGYTGELFF
TRBV28	NA	TRBJ2-3	NA	TGTGCCAGCAGTTTAGCTGGGGGCGACTACACAGATACGCAGTATTTT	CASSLAGGDYTDTQYF
TRBV19	TRBD1	TRBJ1-1	NA	TGTGCCAGTGAACATAGGGACAGGGCGACTGAAGCTTTCTTT	CASEHRDRATEAFF